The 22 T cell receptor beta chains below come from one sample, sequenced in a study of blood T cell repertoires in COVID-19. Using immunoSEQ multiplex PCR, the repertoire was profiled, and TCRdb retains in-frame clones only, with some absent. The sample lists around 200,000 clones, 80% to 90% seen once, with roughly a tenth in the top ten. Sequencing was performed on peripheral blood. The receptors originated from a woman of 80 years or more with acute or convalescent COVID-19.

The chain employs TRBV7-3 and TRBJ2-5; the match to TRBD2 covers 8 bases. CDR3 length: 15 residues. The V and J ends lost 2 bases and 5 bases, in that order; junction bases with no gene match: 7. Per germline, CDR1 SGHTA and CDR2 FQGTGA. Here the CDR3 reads CASSLDDGGRETQYF. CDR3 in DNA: TGTGCCAGCAGCTTAGACGACGGCGGGAGGGAGACCCAGTACTTC.

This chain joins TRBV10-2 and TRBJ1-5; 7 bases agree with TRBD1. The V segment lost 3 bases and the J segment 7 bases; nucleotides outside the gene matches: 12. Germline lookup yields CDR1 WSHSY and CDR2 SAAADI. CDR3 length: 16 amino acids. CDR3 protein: CASSDGQARGMQPQHF. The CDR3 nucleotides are TGCGCCAGCAGTGATGGACAGGCGAGGGGAATGCAGCCCCAGCATTTT.

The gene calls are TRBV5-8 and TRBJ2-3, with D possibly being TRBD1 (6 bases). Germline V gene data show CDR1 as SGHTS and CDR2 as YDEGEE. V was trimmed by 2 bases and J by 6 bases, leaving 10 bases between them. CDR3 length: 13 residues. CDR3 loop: CASSFTGSDTQYF. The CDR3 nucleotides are TGTGCCAGCAGCTTCACAGGGTCCGATACGCAGTATTTT.

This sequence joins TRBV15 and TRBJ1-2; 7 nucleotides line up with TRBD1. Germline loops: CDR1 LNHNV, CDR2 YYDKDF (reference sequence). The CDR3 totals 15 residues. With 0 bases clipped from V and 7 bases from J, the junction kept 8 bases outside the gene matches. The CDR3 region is CATSRDSSGGGGYTF. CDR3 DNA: TGTGCCACCAGCAGAGATTCTTCAGGGGGAGGTGGCTACACCTTC.

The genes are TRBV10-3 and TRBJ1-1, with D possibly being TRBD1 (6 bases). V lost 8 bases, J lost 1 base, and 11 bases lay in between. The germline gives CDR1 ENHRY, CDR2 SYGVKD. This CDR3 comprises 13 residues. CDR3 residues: CAIGQQGNTEAFF. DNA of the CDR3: TGTGCCATCGGACAGCAAGGGAACACTGAAGCTTTCTTT.

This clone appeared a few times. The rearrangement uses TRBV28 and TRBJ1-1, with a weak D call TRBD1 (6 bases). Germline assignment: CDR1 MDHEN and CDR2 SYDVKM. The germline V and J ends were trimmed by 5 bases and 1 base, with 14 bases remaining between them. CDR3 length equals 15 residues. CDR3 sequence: CASSGAGGQNTEAFF. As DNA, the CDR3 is TGTGCCAGCAGTGGGGCGGGGGGACAGAACACTGAAGCTTTCTTT.

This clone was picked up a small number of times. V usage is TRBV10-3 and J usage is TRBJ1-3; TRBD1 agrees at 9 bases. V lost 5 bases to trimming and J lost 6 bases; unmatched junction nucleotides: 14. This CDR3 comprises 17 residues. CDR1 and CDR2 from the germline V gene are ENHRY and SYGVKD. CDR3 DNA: TGTGCCATCAGTAAGGGTTCAGGACAGGGGAGTGAAAACACCATATATTTT. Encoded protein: CAISKGSGQGSENTIYF.

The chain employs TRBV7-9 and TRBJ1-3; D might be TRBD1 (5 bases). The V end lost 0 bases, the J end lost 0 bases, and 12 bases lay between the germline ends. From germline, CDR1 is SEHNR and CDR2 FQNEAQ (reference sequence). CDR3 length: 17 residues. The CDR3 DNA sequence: TGTGCCAGCAGCTTAGCTGAAGGGGTCCTCTCTGGAAACACCATATATTTT. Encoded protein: CASSLAEGVLSGNTIYF.

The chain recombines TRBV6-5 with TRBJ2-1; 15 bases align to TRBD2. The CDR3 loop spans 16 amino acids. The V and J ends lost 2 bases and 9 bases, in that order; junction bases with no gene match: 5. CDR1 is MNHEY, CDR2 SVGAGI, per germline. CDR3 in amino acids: CASSYRGLAGGFEQFF. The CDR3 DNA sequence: TGTGCCAGCAGTTACCGGGGACTAGCGGGAGGTTTTGAGCAGTTCTTC.

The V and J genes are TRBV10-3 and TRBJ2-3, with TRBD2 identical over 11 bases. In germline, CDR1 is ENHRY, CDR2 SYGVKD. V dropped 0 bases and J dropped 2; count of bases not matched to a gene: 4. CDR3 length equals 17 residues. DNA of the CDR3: TGTGCCATCAGTGAGTCGGGGACTAGCGGCTTCACAGATACGCAGTATTTT. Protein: CAISESGTSGFTDTQYF.

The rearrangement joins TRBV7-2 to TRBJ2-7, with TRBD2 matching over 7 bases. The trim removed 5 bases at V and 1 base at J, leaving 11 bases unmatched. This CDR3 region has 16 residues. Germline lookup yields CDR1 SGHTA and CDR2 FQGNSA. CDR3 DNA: TGTGCCAGCAGCCTCGGGTGCGGGGAGGGGTCCTACGAGCAGTACTTC. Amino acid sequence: CASSLGCGEGSYEQYF.

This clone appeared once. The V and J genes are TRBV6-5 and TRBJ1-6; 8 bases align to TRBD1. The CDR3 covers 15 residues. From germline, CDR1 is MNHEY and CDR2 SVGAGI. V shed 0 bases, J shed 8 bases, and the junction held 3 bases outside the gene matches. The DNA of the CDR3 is TGTGCCAGCAGTTACTCGGACAGGGCATATTCACCCCTCCACTTT. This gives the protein CASSYSDRAYSPLHF.

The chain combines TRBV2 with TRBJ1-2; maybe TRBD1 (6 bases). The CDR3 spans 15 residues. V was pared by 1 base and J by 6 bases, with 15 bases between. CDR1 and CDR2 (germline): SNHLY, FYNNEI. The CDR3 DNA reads TGTGCCAGCAGTGAAGAGAGCAGGGGCTGGGATGGCTACACCTTC. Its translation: CASSEESRGWDGYTF.

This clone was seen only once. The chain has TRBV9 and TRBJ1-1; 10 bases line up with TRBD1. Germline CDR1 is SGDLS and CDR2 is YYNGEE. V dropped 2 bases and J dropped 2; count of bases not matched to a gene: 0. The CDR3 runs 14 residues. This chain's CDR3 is CASSVTGGNTEAFF. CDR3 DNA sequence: TGTGCCAGCAGCGTGACAGGGGGCAACACTGAAGCTTTCTTT.

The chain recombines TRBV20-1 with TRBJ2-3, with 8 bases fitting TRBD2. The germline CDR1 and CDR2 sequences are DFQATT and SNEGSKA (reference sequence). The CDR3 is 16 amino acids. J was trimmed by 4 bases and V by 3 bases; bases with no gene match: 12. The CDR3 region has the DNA TGCAGTGCTAGTATCCCAACTAGCGGTAACCCAGATACGCAGTATTTT. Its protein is CSASIPTSGNPDTQYF.

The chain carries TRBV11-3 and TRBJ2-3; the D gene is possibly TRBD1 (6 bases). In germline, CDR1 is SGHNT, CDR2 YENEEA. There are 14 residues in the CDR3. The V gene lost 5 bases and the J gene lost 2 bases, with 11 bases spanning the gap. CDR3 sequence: CASSVGQATDTQYF. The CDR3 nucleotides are TGTGCCAGCAGCGTGGGACAAGCCACAGATACGCAGTATTTT. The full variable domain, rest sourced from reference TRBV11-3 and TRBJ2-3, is EAGVVQSPRYKIIEKKQPVAFWCNPISGHNTLYWYLQNLGQGPELLIRYENEEAVDDSQLPKDRFSAERLKGVDSTLKIQPAELGDSAVYLCASSVGQATDTQYFGPGTRLTVL.

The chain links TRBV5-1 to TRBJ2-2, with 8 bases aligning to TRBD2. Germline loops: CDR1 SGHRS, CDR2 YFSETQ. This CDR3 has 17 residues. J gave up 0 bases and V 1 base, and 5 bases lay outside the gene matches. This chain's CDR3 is CASSLFGGLANTGELFF. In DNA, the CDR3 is TGCGCCAGCAGCTTGTTTGGGGGACTAGCGAACACCGGGGAGCTGTTTTTT. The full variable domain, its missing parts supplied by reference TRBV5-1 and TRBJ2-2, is KAGVTQTPRYLIKTRGQQVTLSCSPISGHRSVSWYQQTPGQGLQFLFEYFSETQRNKGNFPGRFSGRQFSNSRSEMNVSTLELGDSALYLCASSLFGGLANTGELFFGEGSRLTVL.

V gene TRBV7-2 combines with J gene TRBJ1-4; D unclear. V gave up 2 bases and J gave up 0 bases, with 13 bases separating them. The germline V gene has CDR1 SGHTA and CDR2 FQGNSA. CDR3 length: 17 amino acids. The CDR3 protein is CASSLLPVSATNEKLFF. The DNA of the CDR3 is TGTGCCAGCAGCTTACTTCCAGTCAGTGCAACTAATGAAAAACTGTTTTTT.

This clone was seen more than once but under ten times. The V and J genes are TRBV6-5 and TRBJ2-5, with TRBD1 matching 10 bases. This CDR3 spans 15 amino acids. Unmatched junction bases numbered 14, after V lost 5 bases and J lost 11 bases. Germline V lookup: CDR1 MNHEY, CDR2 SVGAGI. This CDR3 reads CASSNDVPGQGWQYF. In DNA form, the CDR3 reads TGTGCCAGCAGTAACGACGTCCCGGGACAGGGGTGGCAGTACTTC.

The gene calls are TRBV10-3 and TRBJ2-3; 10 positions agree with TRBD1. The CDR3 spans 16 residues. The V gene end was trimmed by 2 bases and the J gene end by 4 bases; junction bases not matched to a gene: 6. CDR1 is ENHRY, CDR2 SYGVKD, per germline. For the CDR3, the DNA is TGTGCCATCAGTGAGCTGACAGGGGGCGCGGCAGATACGCAGTATTTT. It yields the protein CAISELTGGAADTQYF.

CDR3: CASSGLGGREQFF. DNA of the CDR3: TGCGCCAGCAGCGGGCTGGGTGGCAGGGAGCAGTTCTTC. V gene TRBV5-1 combines with J gene TRBJ2-1; no clear D gene. The germline V and J ends were trimmed by 4 bases and 10 bases, with 15 bases remaining between them. Germline values: CDR1 SGHRS, CDR2 YFSETQ. This CDR3 region has 13 residues.

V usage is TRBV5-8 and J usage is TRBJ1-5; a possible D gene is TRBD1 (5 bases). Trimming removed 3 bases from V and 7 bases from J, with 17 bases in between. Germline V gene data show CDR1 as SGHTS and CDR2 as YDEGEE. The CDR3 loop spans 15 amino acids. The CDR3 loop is CASSWSRRGEQPQHF. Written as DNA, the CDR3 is TGTGCCAGCAGCTGGAGCCGGAGGGGCGAGCAGCCCCAGCATTTT.